This T cell receptor beta chain was identified during a study of identical twins. TCRdb re-analysed the 5' RACE reads in MiXCR, keeping a single row per CDR3 protein. The data hold hundreds of thousands of distinct CDR3 sequences, with around 6.6% observed a single time. This clonotype was recorded at least ten times. The CDR3 is 17 residues long. The germline CDR1 and CDR2 sequences are DFQATT and SNEGSKA (reference sequence). After removal of 5 bases from V and 3 bases from J, the junction contained 14 bases not matched to a gene. A further study also used this sample, focusing on yellow fever vaccine responses in identical twins.

Source material: memory (CD45RO+) T cells sorted from blood. The TCR sequence derives from a woman aged 18-30 years in good health. The chain uses TRBV20-1 and TRBJ2-5, with 11 bases that match TRBD1. The CDR3 reads CSAYNPPGQGEEETQYF. DNA of the CDR3: TGCAGTGCTTACAATCCCCCGGGACAGGGGGAGGAAGAGACCCAGTACTTC.